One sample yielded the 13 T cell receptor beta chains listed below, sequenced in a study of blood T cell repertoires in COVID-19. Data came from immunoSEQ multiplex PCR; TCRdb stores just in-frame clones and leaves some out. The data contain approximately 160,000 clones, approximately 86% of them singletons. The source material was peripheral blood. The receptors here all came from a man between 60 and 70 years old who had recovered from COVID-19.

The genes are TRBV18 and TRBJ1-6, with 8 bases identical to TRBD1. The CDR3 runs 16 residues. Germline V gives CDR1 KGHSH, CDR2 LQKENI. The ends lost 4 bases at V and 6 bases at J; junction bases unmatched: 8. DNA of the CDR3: TGTGCCAGCTCACGAGTAGAGGGGACAGGTAATTCACCCCTCCACTTT. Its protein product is CASSRVEGTGNSPLHF.

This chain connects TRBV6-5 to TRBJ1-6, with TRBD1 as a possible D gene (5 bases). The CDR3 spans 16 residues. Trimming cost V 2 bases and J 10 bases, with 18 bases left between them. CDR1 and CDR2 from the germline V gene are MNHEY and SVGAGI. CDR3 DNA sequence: TGTGCCAGCAGTTACGCCTCCCTAGACAGCTCCTCACCCCTCCACTTT. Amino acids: CASSYASLDSSSPLHF.

For the CDR3, the DNA is TGTGCCAGCAGTTACTCGGGCAGGGCCGGCGGCTACACCTTC. Protein product: CASSYSGRAGGYTF. V is TRBV6-5 and J is TRBJ1-2; possible D gene TRBD1, 5 bases. The CDR3 runs to 14 residues. Germline lookup yields CDR1 MNHEY and CDR2 SVGAGI. Between the trimmed V and J ends, which lost 0 bases and 8 bases, there was a span of 13 bases.

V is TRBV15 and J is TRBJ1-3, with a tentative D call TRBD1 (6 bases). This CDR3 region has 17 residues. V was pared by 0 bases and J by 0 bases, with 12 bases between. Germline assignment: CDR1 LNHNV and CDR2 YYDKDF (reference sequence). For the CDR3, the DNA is TGTGCCACCAGCAGAGATTTGGACAGATTCTCTGGAAACACCATATATTTT. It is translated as CATSRDLDRFSGNTIYF. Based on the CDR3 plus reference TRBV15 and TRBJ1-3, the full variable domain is DAMVIQNPRYQVTQFGKPVTLSCSQTLNHNVMYWYQQKSSQAPKLLFHYYDKDFNNEADTPDNFQSRRPNTSFCFLDIRSPGLGDTAMYLCATSRDLDRFSGNTIYFGEGSWLTVV.

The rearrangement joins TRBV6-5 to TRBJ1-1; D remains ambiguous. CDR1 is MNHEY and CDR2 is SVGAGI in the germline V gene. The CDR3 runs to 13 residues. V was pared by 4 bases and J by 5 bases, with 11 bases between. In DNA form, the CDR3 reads TGTGCCAGCAGTTCGGGGATCGGAACTGAAGCTTTCTTT. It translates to CASSSGIGTEAFF.

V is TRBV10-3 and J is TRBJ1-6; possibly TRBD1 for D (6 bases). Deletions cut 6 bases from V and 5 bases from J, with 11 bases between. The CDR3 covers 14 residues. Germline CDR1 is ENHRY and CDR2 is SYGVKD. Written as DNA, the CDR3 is TGTGCCATCAGGTCGGGACAAAATAATTCACCCCTCCACTTT. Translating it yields CAIRSGQNNSPLHF.

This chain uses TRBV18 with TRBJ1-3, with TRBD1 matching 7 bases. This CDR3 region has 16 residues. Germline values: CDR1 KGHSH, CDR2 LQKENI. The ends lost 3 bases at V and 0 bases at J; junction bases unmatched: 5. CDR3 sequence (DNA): TGTGCCAGCTCACCGGAGGGACAGAACTCTGGAAACACCATATATTTT. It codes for CASSPEGQNSGNTIYF.

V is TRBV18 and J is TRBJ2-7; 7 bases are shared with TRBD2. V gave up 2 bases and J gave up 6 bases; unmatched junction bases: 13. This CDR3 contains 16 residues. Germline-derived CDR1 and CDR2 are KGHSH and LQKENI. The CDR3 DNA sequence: TGTGCCAGCTCACCAGGCATCGGGGCGGGGGTCCGCGAGCAGTACTTC. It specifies CASSPGIGAGVREQYF.

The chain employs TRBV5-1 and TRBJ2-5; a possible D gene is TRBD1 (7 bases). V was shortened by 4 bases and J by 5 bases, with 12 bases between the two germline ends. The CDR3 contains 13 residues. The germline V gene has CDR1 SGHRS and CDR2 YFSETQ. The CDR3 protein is CASSRRGPETQYF. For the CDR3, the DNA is TGCGCCAGCAGCCGGAGGGGGCCCGAGACCCAGTACTTC.

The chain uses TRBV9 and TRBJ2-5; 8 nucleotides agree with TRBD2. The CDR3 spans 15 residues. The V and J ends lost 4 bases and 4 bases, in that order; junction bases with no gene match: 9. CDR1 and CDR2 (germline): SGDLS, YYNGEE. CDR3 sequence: CASSPRGGARETQYF. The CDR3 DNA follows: TGTGCCAGCAGCCCCCGGGGGGGGGCGCGAGAGACCCAGTACTTC.

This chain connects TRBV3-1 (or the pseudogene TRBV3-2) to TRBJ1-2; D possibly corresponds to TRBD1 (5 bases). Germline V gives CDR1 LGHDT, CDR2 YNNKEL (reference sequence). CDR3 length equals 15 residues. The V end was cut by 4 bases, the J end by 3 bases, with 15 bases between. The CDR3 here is CASSLRSARDYGYTF. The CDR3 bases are TGTGCCAGCAGCCTCAGATCAGCCAGGGACTATGGCTACACCTTC.

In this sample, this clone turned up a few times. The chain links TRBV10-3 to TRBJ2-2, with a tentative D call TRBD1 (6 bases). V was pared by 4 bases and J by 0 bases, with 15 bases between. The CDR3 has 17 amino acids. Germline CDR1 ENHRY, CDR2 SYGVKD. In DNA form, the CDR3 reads TGTGCCATCAGTGTGGAGGTGTCAGGGGCGAACACCGGGGAGCTGTTTTTT. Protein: CAISVEVSGANTGELFF.

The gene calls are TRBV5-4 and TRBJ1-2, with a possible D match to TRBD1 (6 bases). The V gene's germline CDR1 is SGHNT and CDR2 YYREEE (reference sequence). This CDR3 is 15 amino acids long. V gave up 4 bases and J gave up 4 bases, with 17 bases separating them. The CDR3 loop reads CASSLGTSGPYGYTF. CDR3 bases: TGTGCCAGCAGCCTTGGGACATCAGGCCCCTATGGCTACACCTTC.